This TCR beta chain was recovered during a study of monozygotic twins with inflammatory bowel disease. Each TCR library consumed approximately 3.5 ug of total RNA. Researchers generated cDNA in eight separate reactions per sample. Nested amplification of TCRalpha and TCRbeta cDNA involved two PCRs of roughly 16 and 10 cycles. TCRdb re-called the 5' RACE reads and gives one entry per CDR3 protein, without DNA. This repertoire includes over 100,000 distinct CDR3 sequences. Every single donor had a roughly 2.5 ml blood sample drawn. This CDR3 is built from 15 residues. CDR1 is LGHNA and CDR2 is YSLEER in the germline V gene.

The clonotype comes from a human donor with ulcerative colitis or Crohn's disease, or a healthy co-twin of an affected twin (not recorded which). The genes are TRBV4-3 and TRBJ2-7; TCRdb names TRBD1, which stays unverified in the absence of DNA. The sequenced sample was blood. CDR3 amino acids: CASSQDNRGNYEQYF.